The 28 T cell receptor delta chains in this list originate from one sample, sequenced in a study of gamma-delta chains in newborns, infants, children. TCRdb reanalyzed the reads using CATT. The repertoire consists of 8,500 to 14,000 delta-chain clones, with roughly 8.5% occurring once and the leading ten covering about 3.8%. Material for sequencing was blood. Source of these receptors: a child who was a newborn, infant or young child, either healthy, febrile or measles-vaccinated (not recorded which).

The V call is TRDV2, the J call TRDJ3; TRDD3 matches at 7 bases. The J segment lost 2 bases and the V segment lost 0 bases, leaving 6 bases of the junction unmatched. Germline V lookup: CDR1 GEAIGNYY, CDR2 EKD. This CDR3 region has 18 residues. CDR3 loop: CACDTGGSLTWDTRQMFF. The CDR3, as DNA: TGTGCCTGTGACACCGGGGGATCCCTTACCTGGGACACCCGACAGATGTTTTTC.

The table lists this clone with a few counts. The DNA of the CDR3 is TGTGCTCTTGGGGAAAATATCCTACGACCTGGGGGATCGGACGATAAACTCATCTTT. Encoded protein: CALGENILRPGGSDDKLIF. This chain joins TRDV1 and TRDJ1; 9 bases line up with TRDD3. V was clipped by 2 bases and J by 4 bases; unmatched bases: 17. CDR1 is TSWWSYY, CDR2 QGS, per germline. The CDR3 runs to 19 residues.

A note on this clone: At one boundary the junction diverges from the germline segment, which might be a read error. The J gene is TRDJ1, the V gene TRDV2; possibly TRDD3 for D (6 bases). In germline, CDR1 is GEAIGNYY, CDR2 EKD. This CDR3 region has 14 residues. The CDR3 nucleotides read TGTGCCTGTGACACATTGGGGGGCACCAATAAACTCATCTTT. Encoded protein: CACDTLGGTNKLIF.

With regard to this clone: Germline and junction disagree at one end, which may indicate a read error. The V and J genes are TRDV2 and TRDJ1; 8 nucleotides align to TRDD3. The CDR3 is 14 residues long. Germline V gene lookup returns CDR1 GEAIGNYY and CDR2 EKD. The CDR3 sequence is CACYTLGDTDKLIF. The CDR3 nucleotides are TGTGCCTGTTACACACTGGGGGACACCGATAAACTCATCTTT.

The chain links TRDV2 to TRDJ1, with a weak D call TRDD3 (6 bases). CDR3 length: 18 residues. Germline loops: CDR1 GEAIGNYY, CDR2 EKD. Trimming pared 0 bases from V and 0 bases from J, leaving 19 bases between. The CDR3 here is CACDTVGIMGMYTDKLIF. Written as DNA, the CDR3 is TGTGCCTGTGACACCGTCGGGATTATGGGGATGTACACCGATAAACTCATCTTT.

This clone was seen a few times. CDR3 nucleotide sequence: TGTGCCTGTGACACCGCGGGGACTCGGTACACCGATAAACTCATCTTT. Translating it yields CACDTAGTRYTDKLIF. This chain joins TRDV2 and TRDJ1, with D possibly being TRDD3 (5 bases). The CDR3 has 16 amino acids. Trimming removed 0 bases at V and 0 bases at J, with 13 bases between. Germline V gene sequence: CDR1 GEAIGNYY, CDR2 EKD.

This clone is judged medium-sized. The chain links TRDV2 to TRDJ3, with unresolved D. V was cut by 3 bases and J by 4 bases, with 0 bases left in between. Germline V CDR1 and CDR2: GEAIGNYY, EKD. This CDR3 is 12 amino acids long. CDR3 protein: CACDWDTRQMFF. CDR3 nucleotides: TGTGCCTGTGACTGGGACACCCGACAGATGTTTTTC.

This clone appeared a few times. This chain connects TRDV2 to TRDJ1; 7 bases map to TRDD3. CDR3 length: 21 amino acids. Losses at the gene ends were 2 bases for V and 0 bases for J; bases not matched to a gene: 23. Germline V gene data show CDR1 as GEAIGNYY and CDR2 as EKD. CDR3 loop: CACDKLGGGGKGSLYTDKLIF. Written as DNA, the CDR3 is TGTGCCTGTGACAAACTTGGGGGAGGCGGGAAGGGATCCCTGTACACCGATAAACTCATCTTT.

The DNA for the CDR3 is TGTGCCTGTGACAGTGTACTGGGGGATAGGGATAAACTCATCTTT. It encodes CACDSVLGDRDKLIF. The chain uses TRDV2 and TRDJ1, with TRDD3 identical over 11 bases. The CDR3 length is 15 residues. The ends lost 2 bases at V and 5 bases at J; junction bases unmatched: 6. The germline gives CDR1 GEAIGNYY, CDR2 EKD.

In its sample, this clone was seen a few times. This chain links TRDV2 with TRDJ3; 9 bases are shared with TRDD3. The germline gives CDR1 GEAIGNYY, CDR2 EKD. Unmatched junction bases numbered 9, after V lost 1 base and J lost 0 bases. This CDR3 comprises 20 residues. The CDR3 coding sequence is TGTGCCTGTGACACGGTAGGGGATACGCCTAGCTCCTGGGACACCCGACAGATGTTTTTC. Amino acid sequence: CACDTVGDTPSSWDTRQMFF.

Turning to this clone: One end of the junction varies from germline; a read error may be responsible. V is TRDV2 and J is TRDJ1, with a possible D match to TRDD3 (6 bases). The CDR3 is 15 residues long. Germline V CDR1 and CDR2: GEAIGNYY, EKD. The DNA of the CDR3 is TGTGCCTGTGGCACCCTGGGGACGTACACCGATAAACTCATCTTT. Amino acid sequence: CACGTLGTYTDKLIF.

The CDR3 DNA sequence: TGTGCCTGTGACAATCTGGGGGGCCCCAACACCGATAAACTCATCTTT. It codes for CACDNLGGPNTDKLIF. This rearrangement joins TRDV2 to TRDJ1; 7 positions match TRDD3. Trimming removed 2 bases from V and 0 bases from J; junction bases left unmatched: 8. The germline V gene encodes CDR1 GEAIGNYY and CDR2 EKD. CDR3 size: 16 residues.

This clone was recorded once. The chain combines TRDV2 with TRDJ3; 11 bases are a match to TRDD3. TCRdb does not report a J gene; here it was assigned by matching the DNA to germline references. The CDR3 is 19 amino acids. Germline V CDR1 and CDR2: GEAIGNYY, EKD. The J segment lost 2 bases and the V segment lost 2 bases, leaving 7 bases of the junction unmatched. CDR3 nucleotides: TGTGCCTGTGACAAAGTACTGGGGGATAGGCCCTGGGACACCCGACAGATGTTTTTC. Its translation: CACDKVLGDRPWDTRQMFF.

In this sample, this clone turned up a few times. This chain joins TRDV2 and TRDJ1, with 9 bases identical to TRDD3. CDR1 and CDR2 from the germline V gene are GEAIGNYY and EKD. V shed 3 bases, J shed 1 base, and the junction held 17 bases outside the gene matches. The CDR3 totals 19 residues. The CDR3 bases are TGTGCCTGTGACCCTCTTGTATATACTGGGGATACGGTCACCGATAAACTCATCTTT. It encodes CACDPLVYTGDTVTDKLIF.

On this clone itself: Additional DNA sequences in this sample encode the identical CDR3. The chain recombines TRDV2 with TRDJ2, with D hard to call. Germline V gene sequence: CDR1 GEAIGNYY, CDR2 EKD. This CDR3 comprises 15 residues. With 0 bases removed from V and 6 bases from J, the gap between germline ends came to 13 bases. The chain's CDR3 is CACDTVVTPSAQLFF. Here the CDR3 DNA reads TGTGCCTGTGACACCGTAGTGACCCCCTCAGCACAACTCTTCTTT.

A few counts support this clone. V usage is TRDV2 and J usage is TRDJ3; TRDD3 matches at 11 bases. V shed 2 bases and J 5 bases; nucleotides not matched to a gene: 1. The CDR3 is 16 amino acids. From germline, CDR1 is GEAIGNYY and CDR2 EKD. The CDR3 sequence: CACDIWGIRDTRQMFF. CDR3 nucleotides: TGTGCCTGTGACATCTGGGGGATACGGGACACCCGACAGATGTTTTTC.

The genes are TRDV2 and TRDJ1, with 9 bases matching TRDD3. No J segment appears in TCRdb, so it was assigned here by matching the sequence to germline. CDR1 is GEAIGNYY and CDR2 is EKD in the germline V gene. This CDR3 contains 19 residues. V lost 0 bases to trimming and J lost 0 bases; unmatched junction nucleotides: 13. CDR3 region: CACDTVTGGRGGYTDKLIF. CDR3 nucleotide sequence: TGTGCCTGTGACACCGTTACTGGGGGAAGAGGCGGGTACACCGATAAACTCATCTTT.

There is no V gene call, and the J gene is TRDJ2; TRDD3, the D gene given by the table, was not confirmed from the DNA. The CDR3 extends over 27 amino acids. The CDR3 DNA sequence: TGTGCTCTTGGGGAACCAATGGCCTTCCAGGCCTGGGGGATACGCCTCTATCACCCCCCTTTGACAGCACAACTCTTCTTT. Translated, it gives CALGEPMAFQAWGIRLYHPPLTAQLFF.

This clone has a handful of counts. The chain combines TRDV2 with TRDJ1; 8 positions agree with TRDD3. The CDR3 is 17 amino acids. Trimming removed 0 bases from V and 0 bases from J; junction bases left unmatched: 8. CDR1 is GEAIGNYY and CDR2 is EKD in the germline V gene. CDR3 in DNA: TGTGCCTGTGACACCTTTTTTACTGGGGGTAACACCGATAAACTCATCTTT. This encodes CACDTFFTGGNTDKLIF.

This clone has a handful of counts. The chain has TRDV2 and TRDJ3; no reliable D call. This CDR3 has 19 residues. Trimming removed 0 bases from V and 0 bases from J, with 14 bases in between. Germline CDR1 is GEAIGNYY and CDR2 is EKD. CDR3 amino acids: CACDTVLERSSWDTRQMFF. CDR3 nucleotide sequence: TGTGCCTGTGACACCGTTCTGGAGAGAAGCTCCTGGGACACCCGACAGATGTTTTTC.

About this clone itself: Other DNA sequences in the same sample also yield this CDR3. The chain couples TRDV2 to TRDJ1, with 9 bases lining up with TRDD3. V trimming: 4 bases; J trimming: 4 bases; junction bases outside the gene matches: 6. CDR1 GEAIGNYY and CDR2 EKD come from the germline V gene. The CDR3 sequence is 14 residues long. The CDR3, as DNA: TGTGCCTGTGATACCGTACTGGGGGACGATAAACTCATCTTT. Translated, it gives CACDTVLGDDKLIF.

This sequence joins TRDV2 and TRDJ3; 11 bases fit TRDD3. The CDR3 contains 19 residues. Trimming at V came to 3 bases and at J to 0 bases, leaving 6 bases not matched to a gene. Per the germline V gene, CDR1 is GEAIGNYY and CDR2 is EKD. The DNA of the CDR3 is TGTGCCTGTGACCGAGTACTGGGGGATATCTCCTGGGACACCCGACAGATGTTTTTC. It yields the protein CACDRVLGDISWDTRQMFF.

This chain uses TRDV1 with TRDJ2; 12 bases agree with TRDD3. The V segment lost 3 bases and the J segment 0 bases; nucleotides outside the gene matches: 32. The length of the CDR3 is 27 residues. Germline values: CDR1 TSWWSYY, CDR2 QGS. The CDR3 bases are TGTGCTCTTGGGGACCTCTCCCGTGGCCTCCATAGGAGGCCACTGGGGGATACCCTATCTTTGACAGCACAACTCTTCTTT. Protein: CALGDLSRGLHRRPLGDTLSLTAQLFF.

This clone appeared a few times. This chain joins TRDV2 and TRDJ1; possibly TRDD3 for D (5 bases). V was cut by 0 bases and J by 1 base, with 11 bases left in between. The CDR3 loop spans 15 amino acids. The V gene's germline CDR1 is GEAIGNYY and CDR2 EKD. The CDR3 region is CACDTVLIPTDKLIF. The CDR3 nucleotides read TGTGCCTGTGACACCGTTCTGATACCCACCGATAAACTCATCTTT.

Notes on this clone: Other DNA sequences in this sample translate to the same CDR3. CDR3 residues: CACDTLGDTLTAQLFF. The CDR3 DNA is TGTGCCTGTGACACTCTGGGGGATACTTTGACAGCACAACTCTTCTTT. The rearrangement links TRDV2 to TRDJ2, with 10 positions matching TRDD3. Germline loops: CDR1 GEAIGNYY, CDR2 EKD. The CDR3 runs to 16 residues. The V and J ends lost 1 base and 0 bases, in that order; junction bases with no gene match: 1.

This sequence joins TRDV2 and TRDJ1, with 13 bases aligning to TRDD3. CDR1 GEAIGNYY and CDR2 EKD come from the germline V gene. The CDR3 totals 17 residues. J lost 0 bases, V lost 5 bases, and 8 bases had no gene match. CDR3 in amino acids: CACVSITGGYDTDKLIF. The CDR3 DNA sequence: TGTGCCTGTGTATCTATAACTGGGGGATACGACACCGATAAACTCATCTTT.

The V gene is TRDV2, the J gene TRDJ1; possible D gene TRDD3, 6 bases. CDR3 length: 17 amino acids. V lost 1 base and J 4 bases, leaving 21 bases between the germline ends. Per the germline V gene, CDR1 is GEAIGNYY and CDR2 is EKD. Here the CDR3 reads CACDTMGVLRRRDKLIF. In DNA, the CDR3 is TGTGCCTGTGACACAATGGGGGTCCTCCGGAGGCGCGATAAACTCATCTTT.

The rearrangement joins TRDV2 to TRDJ1; D may be TRDD3 (6 bases). Trimming shortened V by 3 bases and J by 1 base, and 20 bases separated the two germline ends. Germline V gene data show CDR1 as GEAIGNYY and CDR2 as EKD. CDR3 length: 17 residues. The CDR3 DNA reads TGTGCCTGTGACCCGTTGAGGGGGACTCCCGGCACCGATAAACTCATCTTT. Amino acids: CACDPLRGTPGTDKLIF.